This TCR beta chain was sequenced in a study of T cell responses to AZD1222 COVID-19 vaccine. The ends lost 2 bases at V and 8 bases at J; junction bases unmatched: 8. The CDR3 is 15 residues long. Per the germline V gene, CDR1 is SEHNR and CDR2 is FQNEAQ (reference sequence). As for this clone: Its target is not known.

Sequenced by immunoSEQ multiplex PCR; TCRdb stores in-frame clones only, minus some. The table includes under 100,000 clones, roughly nine tenths detected once. Second-dose groups at about 4 or about 12 weeks were pooled. Study-wide findings and caveats: Vaccine-associated CD4 TCRs ranged over spike, dominating at 160-218 and 743-854. Clonal diversity was possibly underestimated; the donors were predominantly white British and more often female. The number of AZD1222 recipients seropositive at baseline was only 5 to 7.

This sequence was found in an adult who received the AZD1222 COVID-19 vaccine. The source material was peripheral blood, sampled 28 days after the second AZD1222 dose. The chain carries TRBV7-9 and TRBJ1-4, with 7 bases fitting TRBD1. The CDR3, as DNA: TGTGCCAGCAGCTTAAAGGGGGCTCTGGGGGAAAAACTGTTTTTT. Its protein is CASSLKGALGEKLFF.